The entry that follows covers one T cell receptor beta chain sequence. Antigen unknown. Per the germline V gene, CDR1 is LGHNA and CDR2 is YSLEER. V lost 4 bases and J lost 5; bases outside the gene matches: 11. The CDR3 is 16 residues long. These data come from a study of cytotoxic CD8 clonotypes in ibrutinib-treated CLL. Looking at the study overall: After median roughly 68 months, approximately 15 stayed in remission, approximately twelve progressed; responses 25 or so partial, 2 complete.

Notes on the study in general: Clonotypes that were public were uncommon, and they contracted or stayed stable on treatment.

TCR beta library input comprised roughly 2 micrograms of genomic DNA from cryopreserved PBMCs. TCRdb keeps only in-frame clones here, not all; method: immunoSEQ multiplex PCR. Counted here are tens of thousands of clones, roughly 80% occurring once; the ten biggest clones make up around 20%. The sequence derives from a human donor with chronic lymphocytic leukemia. The chain recombines TRBV4-3 with TRBJ2-5; TRBD2 agrees at 9 bases. The sequencing used PBMCs, collected after 24 months of ibrutinib treatment. As DNA, the CDR3 is TGCGCCAGCAGCCCAGAGGCGGGAGGGCCTCTCGAGACCCAGTACTTC. The encoded protein is CASSPEAGGPLETQYF.